This T cell receptor (beta chain) was sequenced in a study of cytomegalovirus exposure and HLA in healthy donors. Study context: Later, an analysis reported that the 95 to 150 validation repertoires had used the same platform as the approximately 680 first-cohort repertoires.

Study-wide results and limits: Altogether, 160 or so TCR beta chains were recorded as cytomegalovirus-associated. Many donors shared some public TCRs, even though most TCR sequences were rare. In the 120 or so validation repertoires, 94% of cluster scores exceeded 0, per a later analysis.

Repertoires were generated with immunoSEQ multiplex PCR, while TCRdb's copy carries only in-frame clones and drops some. The sample consists of 200,000 or so clones, over 65% of them appearing once. Points on this clone: What it recognizes is unknown.

The CDR3 loop spans 11 amino acids. The V end lost 6 bases, the J end lost 6 bases, and 8 bases lay between the germline ends. Germline V gene lookup returns CDR1 SNHLY and CDR2 FYNNEI. The sequenced sample was PBMCs. V gene TRBV2 combines with J gene TRBJ1-1; no definite D call. The clonotype comes from a woman aged 18-29 years in good health and CMV-seronegative. The DNA of the CDR3 is TGTGCCAGCAGCCAGACCGCTGAAGCTTTCTTT. Residues: CASSQTAEAFF.